This T cell receptor (beta chain) was captured in a study of T cell responses to AZD1222 COVID-19 vaccine. Study-level findings and limits: Reportedly, close to half of spike-specific TCRs are directed against unmutated variant regions. Among those given AZD1222, only five to seven were seropositive at baseline. Spike was spanned by vaccine-associated CD4 TCRs, which were dominant at 160-218 and 743-854. Donors skewed white British and female; clonal diversity was possibly underestimated.

The assay was immunoSEQ multiplex PCR, and TCRdb's table has in-frame clones only and misses some. This sample yields about 86,000 clones, of which almost 90% are seen a single time; 6.9% belongs to the top ten. As regards this clone: Its antigen is undetermined.

Sequencing was performed on peripheral blood, taken 28 days after the second AZD1222 dose. This TCR came from an adult who received the AZD1222 COVID-19 vaccine.

The CDR3 loop reads CAISGQGYNEQFF. CDR3 nucleotides: TGTGCCATCTCGGGACAGGGCTACAATGAGCAGTTCTTC. This chain joins TRBV10-3 and TRBJ2-1; 9 bases fit TRBD1. Trimming at V came to 8 bases and at J to 3 bases, leaving 2 bases not matched to a gene. Germline V gene data show CDR1 as ENHRY and CDR2 as SYGVKD. This CDR3 has 13 residues.